This T cell receptor beta chain stems from a study of T cell repertoires in aging, cancer and after chemotherapy. About the research overall: The full dataset contained approximately 9.6 million TCR reads.

Study-wide findings and caveats: Age-matched healthy donors had significantly more diverse, less clonal blood TCR repertoires than untreated cancer patients. Rebound thymic output was suggested by rising median generation probability during chemotherapy in each cancer cohort.

A mixed TRB-A/B primer pool amplified rearranged TRB by multiplex touch-down PCR. TCRdb re-called the multiplex PCR reads with MiXCR, one entry per CDR3 protein. Of approximately 2,500 distinct CDR3 sequences listed, over 30% are singletons. Note on this clonotype: As yet, its antigen is unknown.

This CDR3 is built from 14 residues. The trim removed 7 bases at V and 9 bases at J, leaving 12 bases unmatched. The template was genomic DNA from peripheral blood, not RNA. This sequence was found in a human donor with a solid tumor. V gene TRBV12-3 or TRBV12-4 combines with J gene TRBJ2-1, with 7 bases that match TRBD2. The sample taken for sequencing was blood. CDR3 DNA: TGTGCCAGCACTCAACTATCGGGGGGAGGTGAGCAGTTCTTC. Its translation is CASTQLSGGGEQFF.